This T cell receptor beta chain was obtained from a study of blood T cell repertoires in COVID-19 (dated by TCRdb to the early 2020s). Describing the broader study: Collaborator samples came from the United States, Italy and Spain and covered acute and convalescent phases of COVID-19. A freely available public database, intended as a resource for researchers studying the immune response to SARS-CoV-2, is where the repertoires were released. A de-identified subject ID, COVID-19 status, age in years and sex were almost always included in the sample metadata. The prospective study material was composed of cDNA or gDNA derived from T cells, B-cell-depleted T cells, or PBMCs. The samples were drawn from two sources: the first 160 participants of the ongoing ImmuneRACE study, and over 950 subjects contributed by 6 global collaborators. Where available, HLA class I and class II types were taken from metadata supplied by the sample provider and were not determined by assay-based typing. The dataset comprised deeply sampled blood TCRbeta repertoires from subjects exposed to, actively infected with, or recovered from COVID-19. Results and caveats for the whole study, not just this receptor: The amount of clinical and demographic metadata varied by source and participant and was provided uncurated.

V lost 3 bases and J lost 2 bases, and the count of bases not matched to a germline gene is 6. The germline V gene yields KGHSH for CDR1 and LQKENI for CDR2. The CDR3 runs 16 residues from the cysteine to the phenylalanine. Solely the CDR3 DNA is kept, with 48 bases framed from the first base. Each collaborating institution followed its own protocols to collect whole blood in K2EDTA tubes. For TCRbeta analysis, collaborators shipped samples in one of three forms: frozen whole blood, isolated PBMCs, or DNA extracted from either of those sample types. TCRbeta CDR3 regions were amplified from genomic DNA by means of the immunoSEQ Assay, a bias-controlled multiplex PCR. The authors processed their data as follows. The number of nucleated cells in each sample was estimated by amplification of reference gene primers within the assay. To quantify the absolute abundance of each unique TCRbeta CDR3 rearrangement, sequence reads were collapsed and filtered. For each sample, productive Simpson clonality was calculated by taking the square root of Simpson's diversity index across productive rearrangements. The table was pulled from immuneACCESS by TCRdb, which kept in-frame rearrangements only. Such tables lose some clones; where checked, under half of the loss comes from unresolved V genes, and the rest has no known cause. The D gene and trimming were derived from the DNA, and the V and J assignments and clone size from that table. This sample gives over 200,000 clones in total; roughly 90% of them show up just once. The ten largest clonotypes hold about 2.5% of the sample.

As regards this clone: Its specific antigen is unknown. Base qualities are not provided; no much larger clone lies one nucleotide away.

The receptor comes from a woman aged 55-70 years with acute or convalescent COVID-19. The material sequenced was peripheral blood. Rearrangement joined TRBV18 to TRBJ2-3; TRBD1 lines up with 9 middle nucleotides. The DNA reads TGTGCCAGCTCACCGTCGGACAGGGGTACCACAGATACGCAGTATTTT. Its protein product is CASSPSDRGTTDTQYF.